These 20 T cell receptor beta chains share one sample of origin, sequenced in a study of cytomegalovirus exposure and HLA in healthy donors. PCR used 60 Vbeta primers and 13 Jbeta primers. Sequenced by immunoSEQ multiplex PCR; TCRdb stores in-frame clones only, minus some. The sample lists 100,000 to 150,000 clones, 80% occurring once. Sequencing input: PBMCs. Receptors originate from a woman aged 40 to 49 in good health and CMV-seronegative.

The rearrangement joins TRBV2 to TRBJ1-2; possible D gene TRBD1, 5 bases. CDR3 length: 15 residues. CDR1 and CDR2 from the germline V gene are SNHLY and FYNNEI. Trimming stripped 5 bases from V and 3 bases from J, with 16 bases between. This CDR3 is CASSPWGEEDYGYTF. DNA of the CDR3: TGTGCCAGCAGTCCTTGGGGGGAAGAGGACTATGGCTACACCTTC.

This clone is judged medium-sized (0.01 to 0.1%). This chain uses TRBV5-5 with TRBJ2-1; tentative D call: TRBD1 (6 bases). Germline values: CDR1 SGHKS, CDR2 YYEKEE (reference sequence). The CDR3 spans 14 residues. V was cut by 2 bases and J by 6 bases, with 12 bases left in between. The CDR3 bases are TGTGCCAGCAGCTTCGGGGACACTTCCAATGAGCAGTTCTTC. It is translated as CASSFGDTSNEQFF.

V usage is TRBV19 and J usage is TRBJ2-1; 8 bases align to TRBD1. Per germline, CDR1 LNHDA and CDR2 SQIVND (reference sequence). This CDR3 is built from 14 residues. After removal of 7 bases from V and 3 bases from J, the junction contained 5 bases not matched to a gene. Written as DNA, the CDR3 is TGTGCCAGTACCGCCGGGACAGGCTACAATGAGCAGTTCTTC. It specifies CASTAGTGYNEQFF.

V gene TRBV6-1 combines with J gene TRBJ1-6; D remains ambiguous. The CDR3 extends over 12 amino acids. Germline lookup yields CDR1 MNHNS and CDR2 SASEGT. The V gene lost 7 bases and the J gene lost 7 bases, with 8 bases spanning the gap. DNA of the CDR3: TGTGCCAGCAAGTCCACAAATTCACCCCTCCACTTT. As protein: CASKSTNSPLHF.

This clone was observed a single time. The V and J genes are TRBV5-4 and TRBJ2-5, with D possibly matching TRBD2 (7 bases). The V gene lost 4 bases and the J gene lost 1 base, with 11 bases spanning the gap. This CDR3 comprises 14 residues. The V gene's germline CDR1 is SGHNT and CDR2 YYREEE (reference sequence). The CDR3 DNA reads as TGTGCCAGCAGCCCCGCGGGGGCCCAAGAGACCCAGTACTTC. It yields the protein CASSPAGAQETQYF.

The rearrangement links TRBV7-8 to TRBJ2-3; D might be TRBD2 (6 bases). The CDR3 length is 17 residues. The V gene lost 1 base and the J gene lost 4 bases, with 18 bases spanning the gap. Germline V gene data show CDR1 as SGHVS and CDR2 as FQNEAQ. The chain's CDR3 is CASSLEWGVKGADTQYF. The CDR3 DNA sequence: TGTGCCAGCAGCTTAGAATGGGGGGTGAAGGGAGCAGATACGCAGTATTTT.

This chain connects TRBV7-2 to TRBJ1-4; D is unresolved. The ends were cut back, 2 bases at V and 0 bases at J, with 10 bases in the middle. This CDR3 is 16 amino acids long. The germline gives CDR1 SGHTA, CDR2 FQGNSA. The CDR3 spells CASSLMSGTTNEKLFF. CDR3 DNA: TGTGCCAGCAGCTTAATGTCAGGAACAACTAATGAAAAACTGTTTTTT.

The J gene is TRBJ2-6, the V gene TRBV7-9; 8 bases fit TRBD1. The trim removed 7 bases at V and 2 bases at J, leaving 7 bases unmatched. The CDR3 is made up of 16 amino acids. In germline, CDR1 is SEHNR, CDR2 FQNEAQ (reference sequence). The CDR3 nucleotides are TGTGCCAGCACCTTGACAGGGGCGGCTGGGGCCAACGTCCTGACTTTC. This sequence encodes CASTLTGAAGANVLTF.

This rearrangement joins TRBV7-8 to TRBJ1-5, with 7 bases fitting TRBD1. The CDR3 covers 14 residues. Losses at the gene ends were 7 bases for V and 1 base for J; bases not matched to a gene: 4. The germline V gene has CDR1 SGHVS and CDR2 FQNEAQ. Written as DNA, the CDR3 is TGTGCCAGCACCTACAGGGGAAGCAATCAGCCCCAGCATTTT. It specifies CASTYRGSNQPQHF.

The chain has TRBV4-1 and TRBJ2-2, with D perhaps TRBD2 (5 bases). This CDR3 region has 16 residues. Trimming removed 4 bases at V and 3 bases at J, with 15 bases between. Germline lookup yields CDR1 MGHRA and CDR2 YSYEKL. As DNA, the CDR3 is TGCGCCAGCAGCCCGCCGGCGGGTGACGACACCGGGGAGCTGTTTTTT. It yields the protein CASSPPAGDDTGELFF.

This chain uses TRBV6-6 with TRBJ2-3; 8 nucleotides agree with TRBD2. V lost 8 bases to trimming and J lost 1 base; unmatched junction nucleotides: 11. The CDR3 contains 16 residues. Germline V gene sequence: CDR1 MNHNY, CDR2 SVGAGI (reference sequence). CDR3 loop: CASAGGGPIGTDTQYF. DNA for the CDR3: TGTGCCAGCGCCGGGGGGGGGCCTATCGGCACAGATACGCAGTATTTT.

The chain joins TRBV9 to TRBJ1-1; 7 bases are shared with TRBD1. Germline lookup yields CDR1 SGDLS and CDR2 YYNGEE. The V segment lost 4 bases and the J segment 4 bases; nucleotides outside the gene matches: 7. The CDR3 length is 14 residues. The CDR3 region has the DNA TGTGCCAGCAGCTCCACAGGGGTCGTCACTGAAGCTTTCTTT. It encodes CASSSTGVVTEAFF. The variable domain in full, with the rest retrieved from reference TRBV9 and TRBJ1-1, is DSGVTQTPKHLITATGQRVTLRCSPRSGDLSVYWYQQSLDQGLQFLIQYYNGEERAKGNILERFSAQQFPDLHSELNLSSLELGDSALYFCASSSTGVVTEAFFGQGTRLTVV.

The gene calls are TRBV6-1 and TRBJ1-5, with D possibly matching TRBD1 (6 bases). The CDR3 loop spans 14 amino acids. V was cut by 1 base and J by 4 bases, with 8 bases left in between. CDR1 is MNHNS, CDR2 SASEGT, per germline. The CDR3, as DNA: TGTGCCAGCAGTGAAGGAGGGGGTAATCAGCCCCAGCATTTT. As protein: CASSEGGGNQPQHF.

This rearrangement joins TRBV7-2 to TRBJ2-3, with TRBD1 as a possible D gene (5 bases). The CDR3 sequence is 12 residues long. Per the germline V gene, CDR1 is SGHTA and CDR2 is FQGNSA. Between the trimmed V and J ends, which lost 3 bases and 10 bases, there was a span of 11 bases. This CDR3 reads CASSFELGPQYF. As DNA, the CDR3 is TGTGCCAGCAGCTTCGAGTTGGGGCCGCAGTATTTT.

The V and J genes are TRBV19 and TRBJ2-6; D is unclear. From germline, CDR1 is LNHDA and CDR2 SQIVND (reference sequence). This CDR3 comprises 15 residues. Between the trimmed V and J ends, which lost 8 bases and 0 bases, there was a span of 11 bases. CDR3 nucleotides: TGTGCCAGTCGTAATCGCGGCTCTGGGGCCAACGTCCTGACTTTC. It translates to CASRNRGSGANVLTF.

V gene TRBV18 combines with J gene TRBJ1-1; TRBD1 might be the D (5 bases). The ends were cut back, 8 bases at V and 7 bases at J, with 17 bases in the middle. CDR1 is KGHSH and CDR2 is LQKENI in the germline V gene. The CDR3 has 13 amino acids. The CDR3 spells CASNGGESNEAFF. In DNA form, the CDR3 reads TGTGCCAGCAACGGGGGGGAGTCGAATGAAGCTTTCTTT.

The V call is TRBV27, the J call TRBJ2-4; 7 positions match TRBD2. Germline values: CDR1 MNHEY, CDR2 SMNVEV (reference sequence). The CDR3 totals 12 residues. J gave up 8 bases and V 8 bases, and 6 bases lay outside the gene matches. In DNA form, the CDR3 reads TGTGCCAGCGGTGCGGGGGAGTACATTCAGTACTTC. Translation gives CASGAGEYIQYF.

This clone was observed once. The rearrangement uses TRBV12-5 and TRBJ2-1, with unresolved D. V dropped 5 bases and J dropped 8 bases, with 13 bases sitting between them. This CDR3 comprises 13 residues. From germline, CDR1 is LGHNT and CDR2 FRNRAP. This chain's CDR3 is CASGTSPGYEQFF. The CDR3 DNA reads TGTGCTAGTGGTACCTCCCCCGGGTATGAGCAGTTCTTC. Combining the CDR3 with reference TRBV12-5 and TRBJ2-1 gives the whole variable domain DARVTQTPRHKVTEMGQEVTMRCQPILGHNTVFWYRQTMMQGLELLAYFRNRAPLDDSGMPKDRFSAEMPDATLATLKIQPSEPRDSAVYFCASGTSPGYEQFFGPGTRLTVL.

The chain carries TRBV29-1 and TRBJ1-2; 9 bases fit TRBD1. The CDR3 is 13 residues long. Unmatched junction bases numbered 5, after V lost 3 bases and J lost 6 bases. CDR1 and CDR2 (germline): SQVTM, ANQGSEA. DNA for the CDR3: TGCAGCGTTGACGCGGGACAGGGTAATGGCTACACCTTC. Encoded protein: CSVDAGQGNGYTF. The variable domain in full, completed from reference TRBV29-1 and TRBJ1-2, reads SAVISQKPSRDICQRGTSLTIQCQVDSQVTMMFWYRQQPGQSLTLIATANQGSEATYESGFVIDKFPISRPNLTFSTLTVSNMSPEDSSIYLCSVDAGQGNGYTFGSGTRLTVV.

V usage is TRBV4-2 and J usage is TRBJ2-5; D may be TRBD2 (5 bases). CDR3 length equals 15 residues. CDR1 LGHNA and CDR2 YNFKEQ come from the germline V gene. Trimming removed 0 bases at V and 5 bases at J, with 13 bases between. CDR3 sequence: CASSQDRRTRETQYF. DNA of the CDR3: TGTGCCAGCAGCCAAGATAGGAGGACCAGGGAGACCCAGTACTTC.